A selection of T cell receptor beta chains follows, all from one sample in a study of shared clonotypes between healthy human individuals. This table comes from immunoSEQ multiplex PCR, and its TCRdb copy is limited to in-frame clones, with some not included. The sample lists around 500,000 clones; around four fifths were seen once. Sequencing was done on a sample of PBMCs. The receptors come from a woman in her 40s in good health. Some clones in this sample may be carry-over from other donors' samples. Each CDR3 is given with its conserved first and last residue. The order of the fields is V gene, clone size, D gene, J gene, CDR3 protein, CDR3 DNA. The D gene is left open where the match is weak. Clone size appears in some rows only: once, few, many, or a class for an expanded clone.

>TRBV19|-|-|TRBJ2-7
CASRQGFPYEQYF
TGTGCCAGTAGACAGGGATTTCCCTACGAGCAGTACTTC
>TRBV6-5|-|-|TRBJ2-3
CASSYRGRDTQYF
TGTGCCAGCAGTTACCGGGGGCGAGATACGCAGTATTTT
>TRBV5-1|once|TRBD2|TRBJ2-1
CASSLAGGHNEQFF
TGCGCCAGCAGCTTAGCGGGAGGGCACAATGAGCAGTTCTTC
>TRBV27|-|-|TRBJ1-5
CASSALYRVASNQPQHF
TGTGCCAGCAGTGCTTTATACAGGGTAGCGAGCAATCAGCCCCAGCATTTT
>TRBV30|once|-|TRBJ1-3
CAWSLSGNTIYF
TGTGCCTGGAGCCTCTCTGGAAACACCATATATTTT
>TRBV5-4|few|TRBD2|TRBJ2-7
CASSPGTSSSYEQYF
TGTGCCAGCAGCCCCGGGACTAGCAGCTCCTACGAGCAGTACTTC
>TRBV14|-|TRBD2|TRBJ2-2
CASSGRGLAGLYTGELFF
TGTGCCAGCAGCGGCCGGGGACTAGCGGGACTATACACCGGGGAGCTGTTTTTT
>TRBV28|-|-|TRBJ1-4
CASSLGGASDEKLFF
TGTGCCAGCAGTTTGGGGGGGGCGAGTGATGAAAAACTGTTTTTT
>TRBV5-1|-|-|TRBJ1-1
CASSLADGGAEAFF
TGCGCCAGCAGCTTGGCTGATGGGGGTGCTGAAGCTTTCTTT
>TRBV18|-|TRBD2|TRBJ2-7
CASSEPRAGISYEQYF
TGTGCCAGCTCAGAACCAAGAGCGGGAATCTCCTACGAGCAGTACTTC
>TRBV7-2|many|-|TRBJ2-7
CASSLQGSSYEQYF
TGTGCCAGCAGCTTACAGGGGAGCTCCTACGAGCAGTACTTC
>TRBV18|-|TRBD1|TRBJ2-7
CASSLAGTGSYEQYF
TGTGCCAGCTCATTAGCCGGGACAGGTTCCTACGAGCAGTACTTC
>TRBV10-3|-|-|TRBJ2-5
CAIRGARVSETQYF
TGTGCCATCAGGGGGGCTCGTGTGTCGGAGACCCAGTACTTC
>TRBV28|-|-|TRBJ1-3
CASSLVLRGGNTIYF
TGTGCCAGCAGTCTGGTATTGAGGGGTGGAAACACCATATATTTT
>TRBV29-1|-|TRBD1|TRBJ2-1
CSVDQTRGGQGCNEQFF
TGCAGCGTTGACCAAACCCGAGGGGGACAGGGATGCAATGAGCAGTTCTTC
>TRBV7-9|-|-|TRBJ1-1
CASSLRDTEAFF
TGTGCCAGCAGCTTAAGGGACACTGAAGCTTTCTTT
>TRBV4-1|-|-|TRBJ1-2
CASSQETGFYGYTF
TGCGCCAGCAGCCAAGAGACCGGATTCTATGGCTACACCTTC
>TRBV18|-|-|TRBJ2-7
CASSPGGPSYEQYF
TGTGCCAGCTCACCAGGGGGTCCCAGCTACGAGCAGTACTTC
>TRBV10-2|-|-|TRBJ1-2
CASSEFRGSMYGYTF
TGCGCCAGCAGTGAGTTTCGGGGGTCGATGTATGGCTACACCTTC
>TRBV7-3|-|TRBD1|TRBJ2-1
CASSPRTGAYNEQFF
TGTGCCAGCAGCCCCCGGACAGGGGCATACAATGAGCAGTTCTTC
>TRBV6-1|-|TRBD2|TRBJ2-5
CASSERVREGRKTQYF
TGTGCCAGCAGTGAAAGGGTCCGGGAGGGCCGGAAGACCCAGTACTTC
>TRBV5-1|-|TRBD2|TRBJ2-1
CASSFGGLAGSNEQFF
TGCGCCAGCAGCTTCGGGGGACTAGCGGGTAGTAATGAGCAGTTCTTC
>TRBV29-1|-|TRBD1|TRBJ2-2
CSVVGTGAGELFF
TGCAGCGTTGTAGGGACAGGGGCCGGGGAGCTGTTTTTT
>TRBV7-3|-|-|TRBJ2-2
CASSPRLGANTGELFF
TGTGCCAGCAGCCCACGACTGGGGGCGAACACCGGGGAGCTGTTTTTT
>TRBV28|-|-|TRBJ2-3
CASSFRRNTQYF
TGTGCCAGCAGTTTTCGGCGAAATACGCAGTATTTT
>TRBV30|-|TRBD2|TRBJ2-7
CAWSPGLAGGRQYF
TGTGCCTGGAGTCCGGGACTAGCGGGAGGGCGGCAGTACTTC
>TRBV5-1|-|TRBD1|TRBJ1-3
CASSLNRQGHLGNTIYF
TGCGCCAGCAGCTTAAACCGACAGGGACACCTTGGAAACACCATATATTTT
>TRBV11-3|-|-|TRBJ2-1
CASSLEGPAGDEQFF
TGTGCCAGCAGCTTAGAGGGACCTGCCGGGGATGAGCAGTTCTTC
>TRBV5-1|-|-|TRBJ2-1
CASSLGQISYNEQFF
TGCGCCAGCAGCCTTGGACAGATCTCCTACAATGAGCAGTTCTTC
>TRBV7-9|-|-|TRBJ2-1
CASSPPLAEQFF
TGTGCCAGCAGCCCACCCCTGGCGGAGCAGTTCTTC
>TRBV21-1|-|-|TRBJ2-6
CASSKESSGANVLTF
TGTGCCAGCAGCAAAGAGAGCTCTGGGGCCAACGTCCTGACTTTC
>TRBV28|-|TRBD1|TRBJ1-1
CASRPGQGIWTEAFF
TGTGCCAGCAGGCCGGGACAGGGGATTTGGACTGAAGCTTTCTTT